This is a list of T cell receptor beta chains from one sample in a study of cytomegalovirus exposure and HLA in healthy donors. Data came from immunoSEQ multiplex PCR; TCRdb stores just in-frame clones and leaves some out. The sample includes fewer than 110,000 clones, about 85% of them seen just once. Sequenced sample: PBMCs. All receptors come from a man aged 25 to 40 in good health and CMV-seronegative. Both conserved end residues are trimmed from each CDR3. Fields, in order: V gene, clone size, J gene, CDR3 protein. Rows give clone size only sometimes, using once, few, many, or a class for an expanded clone.

TRBV2,.,TRBJ2-2,ASSSGVTGELF
TRBV29-1,.,TRBJ1-1,SVDSRGWGTEAF
TRBV28,.,TRBJ1-4,ASKTGTGDEKLL
TRBV28,.,TRBJ1-1,ASSLLWRGPNTEAF
TRBV4-1,.,TRBJ2-7,ASSPIAGGPLREQY
TRBV28,.,TRBJ1-1,ASSSPSGPLTEAF
TRBV11-2,.,TRBJ2-7,ASSRRSSYEQY
TRBV28,once,TRBJ1-5,ASSGLVIGRNQPQH
TRBV30,once,TRBJ2-3,ASRRGVSTDTQY
TRBV5-1,.,TRBJ2-1,ASSLAGQGSSSYNEQF
TRBV28,.,TRBJ1-1,ASSFGFVRGTEAF
TRBV5-5,.,TRBJ2-7,ASSLGTDYEQY
TRBV27,.,TRBJ1-6,ASSPGTGGDSPLH
TRBV4-2,.,TRBJ2-7,ASSQGLAGARSYEQY
TRBV30,.,TRBJ2-5,AWSVPGVSETQY
TRBV15,.,TRBJ2-2,ATSRAIHNTGELF
TRBV5-1,few,TRBJ1-2,ASSLEQLTFSGYT
TRBV5-4,.,TRBJ2-3,ASSFSGSRYTDTQY
TRBV5-6,.,TRBJ1-4,ASSFRTGDNEKLF
TRBV11-1,.,TRBJ1-5,ASSLGVTQPQH
TRBV28,.,TRBJ1-4,ASSQGRGTKLF
TRBV2,.,TRBJ2-1,ASSGRGPKRGAPLDEQF
TRBV27,.,TRBJ2-7,ASSPSGSRGYEQY
TRBV5-1,few,TRBJ1-6,ASSLGAVLRTANKLAPLH
TRBV5-1,.,TRBJ2-1,ASSPEQGLSSYNEQF
TRBV5-5,few,TRBJ2-3,ASSLRQGTDTQY
TRBV4-1,.,TRBJ2-5,ASRRLAGGETQY
TRBV14,once,TRBJ2-7,ASSQVASGGYEQY
TRBV4-1,.,TRBJ1-4,ASSPHQTTNEKLF